A selection of T cell receptor beta chains follows, all from one sample in a study of blood T cell repertoires in COVID-19. Sequenced by immunoSEQ multiplex PCR; TCRdb stores in-frame clones only, minus some. The table lists about 200,000 clones, 81% of them singletons, with 8% to 9.5% in the top ten. The specimen sequenced was PBMCs or T cells enriched from blood (not recorded which). The receptors originated from a woman aged 45 to 65 with acute COVID-19. Each CDR3 is given with its conserved first and last residue. The order of the fields is CDR3 length, J gene, clone size, V gene, D gene, CDR3 protein, CDR3 DNA. D genes are given only for firm matches. Clone size is given for some rows only: seen once, a few or many times, or a class if the clone is expanded.

CDR3 length: 15
J gene: TRBJ2-7
clone size: .
V gene: TRBV28
D gene: .
CDR3 protein: CASPPSDSLSYEQYF
CDR3 DNA: TGTGCCAGCCCCCCCTCGGACAGCCTCTCCTACGAGCAGTACTTC

CDR3 length: 13
J gene: TRBJ1-2
clone size: .
V gene: TRBV19
D gene: TRBD1
CDR3 protein: CASSPSGGQGYTF
CDR3 DNA: TGTGCCAGTAGCCCCTCAGGGGGCCAGGGCTACACCTTC

CDR3 length: 17
J gene: TRBJ2-1
clone size: .
V gene: TRBV10-2
D gene: TRBD2
CDR3 protein: CASSKLAGGPQSYEQFF
CDR3 DNA: TGCGCCAGCAGCAAGCTAGCGGGAGGGCCTCAGAGCTATGAGCAGTTCTTC

CDR3 length: 14
J gene: TRBJ2-5
clone size: .
V gene: TRBV11-2
D gene: .
CDR3 protein: CASSSAGQKETQYF
CDR3 DNA: TGTGCCAGCAGCTCTGCGGGGCAGAAAGAGACCCAGTACTTC

CDR3 length: 16
J gene: TRBJ1-2
clone size: once
V gene: TRBV4-3
D gene: TRBD1
CDR3 protein: CASSQQGQGLSYGYTF
CDR3 DNA: TGCGCCAGCAGCCAACAGGGACAGGGGTTATCGTATGGCTACACCTTC

CDR3 length: 18
J gene: TRBJ2-3
clone size: .
V gene: TRBV9
D gene: TRBD2
CDR3 protein: CASSPTSGGFTSTDTQYF
CDR3 DNA: TGTGCCAGCAGCCCAACTAGCGGGGGGTTCACTAGCACAGATACGCAGTATTTT

CDR3 length: 13
J gene: TRBJ1-2
clone size: few
V gene: TRBV12-3/TRBV12-4
D gene: .
CDR3 protein: CASSAQGQIGYTF
CDR3 DNA: TGTGCCAGCAGTGCACAGGGTCAGATCGGCTACACCTTC

CDR3 length: 13
J gene: TRBJ2-7
clone size: .
V gene: TRBV18
D gene: .
CDR3 protein: CASSPQDNYEQYF
CDR3 DNA: TGTGCCAGCTCACCTCAGGATAACTACGAGCAGTACTTC

CDR3 length: 16
J gene: TRBJ2-3
clone size: few
V gene: TRBV5-1
D gene: TRBD1
CDR3 protein: CASSLSTGGLTDTQYF
CDR3 DNA: TGCGCCAGCAGCTTGAGCACAGGGGGCTTAACAGATACGCAGTATTTT

CDR3 length: 15
J gene: TRBJ1-2
clone size: .
V gene: TRBV6-2/TRBV6-3
D gene: .
CDR3 protein: CASSYSWAQGYGYTF
CDR3 DNA: TGTGCCAGCAGTTACTCATGGGCACAGGGATATGGCTACACCTTC

CDR3 length: 11
J gene: TRBJ2-5
clone size: .
V gene: TRBV28
D gene: .
CDR3 protein: CASQGLETQYF
CDR3 DNA: TGTGCCAGTCAGGGTTTGGAGACCCAGTACTTC

CDR3 length: 14
J gene: TRBJ1-1
clone size: .
V gene: TRBV3-1/TRBV3-2
D gene: TRBD1
CDR3 protein: CASSRGQVGTEAFF
CDR3 DNA: TGTGCCAGCAGCCGAGGACAGGTTGGCACTGAAGCTTTCTTT

CDR3 length: 13
J gene: TRBJ1-1
clone size: once
V gene: TRBV29-1
D gene: TRBD1
CDR3 protein: CSVPGTGGTEAFF
CDR3 DNA: TGCAGCGTTCCCGGGACAGGGGGTACTGAAGCTTTCTTT

CDR3 length: 13
J gene: TRBJ1-2
clone size: .
V gene: TRBV27
D gene: TRBD1
CDR3 protein: CASSPQGDYGYTF
CDR3 DNA: TGTGCCAGCAGTCCTCAGGGGGACTATGGCTACACCTTC

CDR3 length: 16
J gene: TRBJ2-3
clone size: .
V gene: TRBV28
D gene: .
CDR3 protein: CASSYFAGTSTDTQYF
CDR3 DNA: TGTGCCAGCAGTTATTTTGCGGGAACAAGCACAGATACGCAGTATTTT

CDR3 length: 13
J gene: TRBJ1-5
clone size: .
V gene: TRBV15
D gene: .
CDR3 protein: CATSQGFNQPQHF
CDR3 DNA: TGTGCCACCTCCCAGGGATTTAATCAGCCCCAGCATTTT

CDR3 length: 14
J gene: TRBJ2-7
clone size: .
V gene: TRBV19
D gene: .
CDR3 protein: CASSIDSLRNEQYF
CDR3 DNA: TGTGCCAGTAGTATCGATAGCCTCCGTAACGAGCAGTACTTC

CDR3 length: 14
J gene: TRBJ2-5
clone size: .
V gene: TRBV9
D gene: TRBD2
CDR3 protein: CASSPTSGGETQYF
CDR3 DNA: TGTGCCAGCAGCCCTACTAGCGGGGGGGAGACCCAGTACTTC

CDR3 length: 13
J gene: TRBJ2-5
clone size: .
V gene: TRBV6-5
D gene: .
CDR3 protein: CASGAWGPETQYF
CDR3 DNA: TGTGCCAGCGGCGCGTGGGGCCCAGAGACCCAGTACTTC

CDR3 length: 15
J gene: TRBJ1-6
clone size: once
V gene: TRBV5-4
D gene: TRBD1
CDR3 protein: CASGKQGAMNSPLHF
CDR3 DNA: TGTGCCAGCGGAAAACAGGGGGCGATGAATTCACCCCTCCACTTT

CDR3 length: 17
J gene: TRBJ2-1
clone size: .
V gene: TRBV9
D gene: TRBD1
CDR3 protein: CASSGTGVVKSYNEQFF
CDR3 DNA: TGTGCCAGCAGCGGGACAGGGGTGGTCAAGTCCTACAATGAGCAGTTCTTC

CDR3 length: 13
J gene: TRBJ2-7
clone size: .
V gene: TRBV7-8
D gene: .
CDR3 protein: CASSLASPYEQYF
CDR3 DNA: TGTGCCAGCAGCTTAGCGTCCCCATACGAGCAGTACTTC

CDR3 length: 15
J gene: TRBJ2-1
clone size: .
V gene: TRBV5-1
D gene: TRBD1
CDR3 protein: CASSWGTGEIHEQFF
CDR3 DNA: TGCGCCAGCAGCTGGGGGACAGGGGAGATCCATGAGCAGTTCTTC

CDR3 length: 13
J gene: TRBJ2-5
clone size: .
V gene: TRBV12-3/TRBV12-4
D gene: TRBD1
CDR3 protein: CASSLKQGVTQYF
CDR3 DNA: TGTGCCAGCAGTTTAAAACAGGGGGTAACCCAGTACTTC

CDR3 length: 16
J gene: TRBJ1-2
clone size: .
V gene: TRBV6-9
D gene: TRBD1
CDR3 protein: CASGGFEGTGAYGYTF
CDR3 DNA: TGTGCCAGCGGGGGCTTTGAGGGGACAGGGGCCTATGGCTACACCTTC

CDR3 length: 14
J gene: TRBJ2-7
clone size: once
V gene: TRBV14
D gene: .
CDR3 protein: CASRPAEATYEQYF
CDR3 DNA: TGTGCCAGCCGCCCAGCAGAAGCGACCTACGAGCAGTACTTC

CDR3 length: 15
J gene: TRBJ1-5
clone size: .
V gene: TRBV6-5
D gene: .
CDR3 protein: CASSYSTERNQPQHF
CDR3 DNA: TGTGCCAGCAGTTACTCGACAGAGCGCAATCAGCCCCAGCATTTT

CDR3 length: 18
J gene: TRBJ1-3
clone size: .
V gene: TRBV7-8
D gene: TRBD1
CDR3 protein: CASSPSSTGGRSGNTIYF
CDR3 DNA: TGTGCCAGCAGCCCGAGTTCGACAGGGGGAAGGTCTGGAAACACCATATATTTT

CDR3 length: 12
J gene: TRBJ1-2
clone size: .
V gene: TRBV19
D gene: .
CDR3 protein: CASSPPGVGYTF
CDR3 DNA: TGTGCCAGTAGTCCACCCGGGGTCGGCTACACCTTC

CDR3 length: 21
J gene: TRBJ2-3
clone size: many
V gene: TRBV2
D gene: TRBD2
CDR3 protein: CASSESALGLAGGPDKDTQYF
CDR3 DNA: TGTGCCAGCAGTGAATCAGCGCTCGGACTAGCGGGGGGGCCAGACAAAGATACGCAGTATTTT

CDR3 length: 15
J gene: TRBJ1-5
clone size: once
V gene: TRBV6-5
D gene: TRBD1
CDR3 protein: CASSWGTGNNQPQHF
CDR3 DNA: TGTGCCAGCAGTTGGGGGACAGGGAACAATCAGCCCCAGCATTTT

CDR3 length: 15
J gene: TRBJ2-1
clone size: few
V gene: TRBV19
D gene: TRBD1
CDR3 protein: CASKQGAFSYNEQFF
CDR3 DNA: TGTGCCAGTAAACAGGGGGCGTTCTCCTACAATGAGCAGTTCTTC

CDR3 length: 13
J gene: TRBJ2-1
clone size: .
V gene: TRBV5-1
D gene: TRBD2
CDR3 protein: CASAIGRGDEQFF
CDR3 DNA: TGCGCCAGCGCGATCGGGCGGGGGGATGAGCAGTTCTTC

CDR3 length: 17
J gene: TRBJ2-1
clone size: .
V gene: TRBV7-2
D gene: TRBD2
CDR3 protein: CASSNRKTSGAYNEQFF
CDR3 DNA: TGTGCCAGCAGCAATCGTAAGACTAGCGGGGCCTACAATGAGCAGTTCTTC

CDR3 length: 15
J gene: TRBJ1-4
clone size: .
V gene: TRBV2
D gene: .
CDR3 protein: CASSSRSGSNEKLFF
CDR3 DNA: TGTGCCAGCAGTTCCCGGTCCGGTAGTAATGAAAAACTGTTTTTT

CDR3 length: 14
J gene: TRBJ2-7
clone size: .
V gene: TRBV7-9
D gene: .
CDR3 protein: CASSFRQQPYEQYF
CDR3 DNA: TGTGCCAGCAGCTTTAGACAACAGCCCTACGAGCAGTACTTC

CDR3 length: 15
J gene: TRBJ2-1
clone size: .
V gene: TRBV3-1/TRBV3-2
D gene: TRBD2
CDR3 protein: CASSQGLAGRDEQFF
CDR3 DNA: TGTGCCAGCAGCCAAGGACTAGCGGGACGTGATGAGCAGTTCTTC

CDR3 length: 18
J gene: TRBJ1-4
clone size: few
V gene: TRBV4-2
D gene: .
CDR3 protein: CASSQVIGQGANSEKLFF
CDR3 DNA: TGTGCCAGCAGCCAAGTCATTGGGCAGGGTGCTAATTCGGAAAAACTGTTTTTT

CDR3 length: 14
J gene: TRBJ2-7
clone size: many
V gene: TRBV30
D gene: TRBD1
CDR3 protein: CAWKGQGVSYEQYF
CDR3 DNA: TGTGCCTGGAAGGGACAGGGGGTCTCCTACGAGCAGTACTTC

CDR3 length: 13
J gene: TRBJ1-1
clone size: .
V gene: TRBV7-9
D gene: .
CDR3 protein: CASSHGQSTEAFF
CDR3 DNA: TGTGCCAGCAGTCACGGACAATCTACTGAAGCTTTCTTT

CDR3 length: 16
J gene: TRBJ2-4
clone size: .
V gene: TRBV5-6
D gene: TRBD1
CDR3 protein: CASSLNLGDRKNIQYF
CDR3 DNA: TGTGCCAGCAGCTTAAACCTAGGGGACAGGAAAAACATTCAGTACTTC

CDR3 length: 15
J gene: TRBJ1-1
clone size: .
V gene: TRBV5-1
D gene: TRBD1
CDR3 protein: CASSEVGQGASEAFF
CDR3 DNA: TGCGCCAGCAGCGAGGTGGGACAGGGGGCATCTGAAGCTTTCTTT

CDR3 length: 15
J gene: TRBJ2-2
clone size: .
V gene: TRBV9
D gene: .
CDR3 protein: CASSVSSLNTGELFF
CDR3 DNA: TGTGCCAGCAGCGTATCAAGCTTGAACACCGGGGAGCTGTTTTTT

CDR3 length: 16
J gene: TRBJ1-5
clone size: .
V gene: TRBV7-9
D gene: .
CDR3 protein: CASSSSDRYSNQPQHF
CDR3 DNA: TGTGCCAGCAGCTCCTCAGACAGGTATAGCAATCAGCCCCAGCATTTT

CDR3 length: 15
J gene: TRBJ2-7
clone size: .
V gene: TRBV5-1
D gene: TRBD1
CDR3 protein: CASSLQGANTYEQYF
CDR3 DNA: TGCGCCAGCAGCTTACAGGGGGCGAACACCTACGAGCAGTACTTC

CDR3 length: 14
J gene: TRBJ1-5
clone size: .
V gene: TRBV18
D gene: .
CDR3 protein: CASSAGLPNQPQHF
CDR3 DNA: TGTGCCAGCTCAGCGGGGCTCCCGAATCAGCCCCAGCATTTT

CDR3 length: 15
J gene: TRBJ2-7
clone size: .
V gene: TRBV4-1
D gene: TRBD1
CDR3 protein: CASSQVGTGSHEQYF
CDR3 DNA: TGCGCCAGCAGCCAAGTAGGGACAGGGAGTCACGAGCAGTACTTC

CDR3 length: 14
J gene: TRBJ1-4
clone size: .
V gene: TRBV6-1
D gene: .
CDR3 protein: CASSEALTAEKLFF
CDR3 DNA: TGTGCCAGCAGTGAAGCTTTAACAGCCGAAAAACTGTTTTTT

CDR3 length: 11
J gene: TRBJ1-6
clone size: few
V gene: TRBV21-1
D gene: .
CDR3 protein: CASSQGLPLHF
CDR3 DNA: TGTGCCAGCAGCCAGGGTTTACCCCTCCACTTT

CDR3 length: 14
J gene: TRBJ2-7
clone size: .
V gene: TRBV10-3
D gene: TRBD1
CDR3 protein: CAIGADRGAYEQYF
CDR3 DNA: TGTGCCATCGGCGCAGACAGGGGCGCCTACGAGCAGTACTTC

CDR3 length: 15
J gene: TRBJ2-3
clone size: .
V gene: TRBV7-2
D gene: .
CDR3 protein: CASSLVRGRTDTQYF
CDR3 DNA: TGTGCCAGCAGCTTAGTGCGGGGGCGCACAGATACGCAGTATTTT

CDR3 length: 12
J gene: TRBJ2-7
clone size: .
V gene: TRBV12-5
D gene: .
CDR3 protein: CASGSSVGEQYF
CDR3 DNA: TGTGCTAGTGGTTCTTCGGTCGGCGAGCAGTACTTC

CDR3 length: 15
J gene: TRBJ2-3
clone size: .
V gene: TRBV19
D gene: .
CDR3 protein: CASRSNRGSTDTQYF
CDR3 DNA: TGTGCCAGTAGGTCCAATCGGGGGAGCACAGATACGCAGTATTTT

CDR3 length: 12
J gene: TRBJ1-2
clone size: .
V gene: TRBV5-8
D gene: .
CDR3 protein: CASSLRGYGYTF
CDR3 DNA: TGTGCCAGCAGCTTGAGGGGCTATGGCTACACCTTC

CDR3 length: 13
J gene: TRBJ2-1
clone size: .
V gene: TRBV7-3
D gene: TRBD2
CDR3 protein: CASSPQPGTMQFF
CDR3 DNA: TGTGCCAGCAGCCCCCAACCCGGGACTATGCAGTTCTTC